This T cell receptor (beta chain) was obtained from a study of T cells in localized non-small cell lung cancer. Data came from immunoSEQ multiplex PCR; TCRdb stores just in-frame clones and leaves some out. The profile covers roughly 53,000 clones, with 75% to 90% appearing a single time and 17% taken by the ten largest. V gave up 6 bases and J gave up 0 bases, with 9 bases separating them. The CDR3 runs 13 residues. CDR1 and CDR2 from the germline V gene are SGHRS and YFSETQ. A note on this clone: Its target is unknown.

Overall study findings and caveats: Elevated circulating T cell density in blood was associated with longer overall survival. Multi-region tumor sequencing was not done, so intratumor heterogeneity could not be excluded. Of the tissues analyzed, uninvolved adjacent lung showed maximal T cell clonality, greater than tumor. Among the top 100 tumor clones, a median 57 appeared in adjacent lung.

The chain joins TRBV5-1 to TRBJ2-5; D not certain. The clonotype was recovered from a man aged 35-69 years with stage III lung adenocarcinoma. This material consisted of peripheral blood mononuclear cells, taken before any cancer treatment. DNA of the CDR3: TGCGCCAGCACAACAACCCACCAAGAGACCCAGTACTTC. Protein product: CASTTTHQETQYF.